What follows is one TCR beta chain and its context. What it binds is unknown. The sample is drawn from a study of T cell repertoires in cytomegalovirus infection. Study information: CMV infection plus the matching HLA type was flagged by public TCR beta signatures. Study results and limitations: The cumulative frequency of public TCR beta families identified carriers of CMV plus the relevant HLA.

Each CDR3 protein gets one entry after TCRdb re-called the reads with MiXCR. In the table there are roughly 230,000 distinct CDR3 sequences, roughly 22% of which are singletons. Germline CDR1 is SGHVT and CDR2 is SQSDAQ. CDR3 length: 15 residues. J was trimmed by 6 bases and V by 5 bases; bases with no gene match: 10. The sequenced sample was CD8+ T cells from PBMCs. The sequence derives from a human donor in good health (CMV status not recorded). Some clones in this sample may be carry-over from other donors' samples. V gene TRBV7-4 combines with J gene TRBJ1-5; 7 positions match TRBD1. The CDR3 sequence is CASSTDRVGIQPQHF. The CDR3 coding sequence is TGTGCCAGCAGCACCGACAGGGTCGGGATTCAGCCCCAGCATTTT. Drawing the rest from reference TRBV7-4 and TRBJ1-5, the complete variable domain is GAGVSQSPRYKVAKRGRDVALRCDSISGHVTLYWYRQTLGQGSEVLTYSQSDAQRDKSGRPSGRFSAERPERSVSTLKIQRTEQGDSAVYLCASSTDRVGIQPQHFGDGTRLSIL.